This T cell receptor (beta chain) was captured in a study of blood T cell repertoires in COVID-19 (dated by TCRdb to the early 2020s). Study-level background: Samples covering the acute and convalescent phases of COVID-19 were provided by collaborators in the United States, Italy and Spain. Where available, HLA class I and class II types were taken from metadata supplied by the sample provider and were not determined by assay-based typing. Nearly every sample came with metadata listing a de-identified subject ID, COVID-19 status, age in years and sex. The dataset comprised deeply sampled blood TCRbeta repertoires from subjects exposed to, actively infected with, or recovered from COVID-19. The repertoires were released in a freely available public database meant as a resource for research on the immune response to SARS-CoV-2. The material from the prospective study consisted of cDNA or gDNA derived from T cells, B-cell-depleted T cells, or PBMCs. The samples were drawn from two sources: the first 160 participants of the ongoing ImmuneRACE study, and 1,200 or so subjects contributed by 6 global collaborators.

CDR1 is given as SGHTA and CDR2 as FQGNSA, both from the germline V gene. Including the terminal cysteine and phenylalanine, the CDR3 comprises 18 residues. Only the CDR3 portion is preserved as DNA: 54 bases, with reading frame beginning at the first base. V and J are trimmed by 2 bases and 4 bases, and the gene matches miss 13 bases of the junction. The full study reports these points: The quantity of clinical and demographic metadata differed by source and by participant and was supplied without curation.

Comment on this clone: Its antigen is still unknown. No base quality values were provided; no much bigger clone lies one nucleotide off.

Whole blood was collected in K2EDTA tubes by collaborating institutions according to the institutions' own protocols. For TCRbeta analysis, collaborators shipped samples as frozen whole blood, isolated PBMCs, or DNA extracted from either of those sample types. TCRbeta CDR3 regions were amplified from genomic DNA by means of the immunoSEQ Assay, a bias-controlled multiplex PCR. As for the original processing: The number of nucleated cells in each sample was estimated by amplification of reference gene primers within the assay. Sequence reads were collapsed and filtered to measure the absolute abundance of every unique TCRbeta CDR3 rearrangement. Productive Simpson clonality was computed per sample as the square root of Simpson's diversity index over productive rearrangements. In TCRdb, the immuneACCESS table is reduced to in-frame sequences with V and J assigned. These tables do not hold every clone; where another copy was compared, an unresolved V gene accounts for under half, and the others remain unexplained. Clone size and V and J calls were adopted from that table, with D and trimming inferred from the DNA. The sample table holds around 59,000 clones, of which 70% to 85% were seen once. The ten largest clones represent 8.5% to 10% of the sample.

The sequence was obtained from a human donor in a cohort sampled during active COVID-19. The material sequenced was peripheral blood. Recombination connected TRBV7-2 to TRBJ2-7; the central 11 bases match TRBD2. The nucleotide sequence reads TGTGCCAGCAGCTTACTAGGGACCACGACTAGCGGGAAATACGAGCAGTACTTC. The resulting protein is CASSLLGTTTSGKYEQYF.